The clone carrying this T cell receptor (beta chain) was detected a few times. Its specificity is not known. The CDR3 extends 3 residues past the end of the read, so its final part is completed from the germline J gene. Sequencing input was equivalent genomic DNA from CVID and controls. Sequencing was performed with immunoSEQ multiplex PCR; in TCRdb, only in-frame clones are kept and a portion is missing. The sample contains 15,000 to 20,000 clones, none of them singletons. All CVID subjects were on immunoglobulin replacement for at least one year. Heparinized whole blood, roughly 5 to 9 ml, came from each donor. This entry comes from a study of T cell clonality in common variable immunodeficiency. Study-wide results and caveats: TCRbeta clonality was increased in CVID versus healthy controls. In common variable immunodeficiency, TCR beta chains reportedly carried fewer deletions and N-nucleotide insertions.

The CDR3 consists of 15 residues. V dropped 7 bases and J dropped 0 bases, with 13 bases sitting between them. From germline, CDR1 is MNHEY and CDR2 SVGEGT. Material: peripheral blood mononuclear cells. This chain joins TRBV6-2 or TRBV6-3 and TRBJ2-1, with D maybe TRBD2 (5 bases). This receptor was identified in a human donor with common variable immunodeficiency. CDR3 residues: CASIGGSSSYNEQFF. The CDR3 DNA, read in part, is TGTGCCAGCATCGGCGGGTCGAGCTCCTACAATGAG.